Below, 21 T cell receptor beta chains from the same sample are listed, as sequenced in a study of response to subunit inactivated influenza vaccine. MiXCR, applied by TCRdb to the RT-PCR reads, yields one record per CDR3 protein. The repertoire consists of 630,000 or so distinct CDR3 sequences, with around 16% occurring once and the leading ten covering 11%. Here the sequenced sample was PBMCs from blood, taken about 13 days after vaccination. These receptor sequences come from a man aged 45-65 years who received an inactivated influenza vaccine.

The chain uses TRBV11-1 and TRBJ2-5; 10 nucleotides align to TRBD2. This CDR3 region has 19 residues. Trimming removed 5 bases from V and 2 bases from J; junction bases left unmatched: 17. CDR1 and CDR2 (germline): SGHAT, FQDESV (reference sequence). CDR3 sequence reads: CASSRTWGSGGPLQETQYF. CDR3 coding DNA: TGTGCCAGCAGCCGAACGTGGGGTAGCGGGGGGCCCCTTCAAGAGACCCAGTACTTC.

The rearrangement uses TRBV6-2 or TRBV6-3 and TRBJ2-7; 9 positions match TRBD1. This CDR3 region has 15 residues. CDR1 is MNHEY, CDR2 SVGEGT, per germline. The J segment lost 6 bases and the V segment lost 6 bases, leaving 12 bases of the junction unmatched. CDR3 nucleotides: TGTGCCAGCAGAAGCCCGACCGGGACAGGGCTCGAGCAGTACTTC. Translation: CASRSPTGTGLEQYF.

A few counts support this clonotype. V and J are TRBV10-3 and TRBJ2-5, with TRBD2 matching 7 bases. V gave up 6 bases and J gave up 2 bases; unmatched junction bases: 9. This CDR3 contains 15 residues. CDR1 and CDR2 from the germline V gene are ENHRY and SYGVKD. CDR3 nucleotides: TGTGCCATCAGCCCGGCTAGCGGTTTTCAAGAGACCCAGTACTTC. It specifies CAISPASGFQETQYF.

In regard to this clonotype: A junction boundary mismatches the germline segment, possibly from a read error. This chain uses TRBV20-1 with TRBJ2-3; D may be TRBD2 (5 bases). The length of the CDR3 is 15 residues. Germline CDR1 is DFQATT and CDR2 is SNEGSKA (reference sequence). The CDR3 loop reads CGASSLAESTDTQYF. The CDR3 nucleotides read TGCGGTGCTAGCTCGCTAGCAGAAAGCACAGATACGCAGTATTTT.

The chain is built from TRBV29-1 and TRBJ2-1; D gene unclear. CDR3 length equals 14 residues. Per germline, CDR1 SQVTM and CDR2 ANQGSEA. Trimming removed 3 bases from V and 5 bases from J, with 14 bases in between. CDR3 DNA: TGCAGCGTTGATTGGCGCCTTAGGGACAATGAGCAGTTCTTC. Translating gives CSVDWRLRDNEQFF.

This chain connects TRBV4-3 to TRBJ1-4; perhaps TRBD1 as D (5 bases). The V end was cut by 1 base, the J end by 0 bases, with 6 bases between. Germline assignment: CDR1 LGHNA and CDR2 YSLEER. There are 15 residues in the CDR3. CDR3 loop: CASSQAGTTNEKLFF. The CDR3, as DNA: TGCGCCAGCAGCCAAGCAGGGACAACTAATGAAAAACTGTTTTTT.

In nucleotides, the CDR3 is TGTGCCAGCAGCCCCCGGGCTAGGGGCGCGAAGACCCAGTACTTC. Protein product: CASSPRARGAKTQYF. The chain uses TRBV7-2 and TRBJ2-5; TRBD1 might be the D (5 bases). The V gene lost 5 bases and the J gene lost 6 bases, with 19 bases spanning the gap. Germline values: CDR1 SGHTA, CDR2 FQGNSA. The CDR3 consists of 15 residues. The full variable domain, completed using reference TRBV7-2 and TRBJ2-5, is GAGVSQSPSNKVTEKGKDVELRCDPISGHTALYWYRQSLGQGLEFLIYFQGNSAPDKSGLPSDRFSAERTGGSVSTLTIQRTQQEDSAVYLCASSPRARGAKTQYFGPGTRLLVL.

This clonotype was seen ten or more times. CDR3 residues: CASSQMGGIYEQYF. The CDR3 DNA reads TGTGCCAGCAGCCAAATGGGAGGGATCTACGAGCAGTACTTC. This chain joins TRBV3-1 and TRBJ2-7; 7 bases are a match to TRBD2. CDR1 is LGHDT and CDR2 is YNNKEL in the germline V gene (reference sequence). With V trimmed by 2 bases and J by 3 bases, 4 bases remained unmatched. CDR3 length equals 14 residues.

This clonotype was observed many times. This chain links TRBV29-1 with TRBJ1-2, with TRBD1 as a possible D gene (6 bases). Trimming left V 4 bases short and J 4 bases short, with 16 bases between. CDR3 size: 14 residues. Germline V lookup: CDR1 SQVTM, CDR2 ANQGSEA. CDR3 amino acids: CSVAKDSSFYGYTF. CDR3 DNA sequence: TGCAGCGTTGCAAAGGACAGCTCCTTCTATGGCTACACCTTC.

The V call is TRBV7-9, the J call TRBJ2-7; D uncertain. This CDR3 comprises 14 residues. V was pared by 1 base and J by 5 bases, with 12 bases between. The germline gives CDR1 SEHNR, CDR2 FQNEAQ (reference sequence). The CDR3 reads CASSLVTLLDEQYF. CDR3 nucleotide sequence: TGTGCCAGCAGCTTAGTGACCCTTTTAGACGAGCAGTACTTC.

This clonotype turned up a few times. V usage is TRBV7-8 and J usage is TRBJ2-1, with 11 bases fitting TRBD1. V lost 5 bases, J lost 2 bases, and 11 bases stayed unmatched. The CDR3 is made up of 18 amino acids. Germline CDR1 reads SGHVS; CDR2 reads FQNEAQ. The chain's CDR3 is CASSTIISGQGAYNEQFF. DNA for the CDR3: TGTGCCAGCAGCACGATAATATCGGGACAGGGGGCCTACAATGAGCAGTTCTTC.

About this clonotype: Being one base from a much bigger clone, this may be a read error. The V and J genes are TRBV23-1 and TRBJ2-3, with D possibly called TRBD1 or TRBD2 (5 bases each). TRBV23-1 is an open reading frame, and its role is uncertain. Trimming pared 5 bases from V and 3 bases from J, leaving 21 bases between. The length of the CDR3 is 17 residues. CDR3 sequence: CASSRRLWGAQTDTQYF. The CDR3 DNA follows: TGCGCCAGCAGTAGGAGGCTTTGGGGCGCCCAGACAGATACGCAGTATTTT.

The chain has TRBV3-1 and TRBJ2-1, with D perhaps TRBD1 (6 bases). Deletions cut 2 bases from V and 8 bases from J, with 16 bases between. The CDR3 has 15 amino acids. Germline V CDR1 and CDR2: LGHDT, YNNKEL (reference sequence). In DNA, the CDR3 is TGTGCCAGCAGCCAAAAGATAGGGGGAATGGATGAGCAGTTCTTC. Its protein product is CASSQKIGGMDEQFF.

This clonotype has a handful of counts. V gene TRBV7-9 combines with J gene TRBJ1-2; D ambiguous. The V end was cut by 2 bases, the J end by 4 bases, with 5 bases between. This CDR3 spans 12 amino acids. From germline, CDR1 is SEHNR and CDR2 FQNEAQ (reference sequence). The CDR3 DNA reads as TGTGCCAGCAGCTTACGGGCCTATGGCTACACCTTC. Protein sequence: CASSLRAYGYTF. Variable domain in full (rest from reference TRBV7-9 and TRBJ1-2): DTGVSQNPRHKITKRGQNVTFRCDPISEHNRLYWYRQTLGQGPEFLTYFQNEAQLEKSRLLSDRFSAERPKGSFSTLEIQRTEQGDSAMYLCASSLRAYGYTFGSGTRLTVV.

The chain has TRBV24-1 and TRBJ2-1, with 12 bases matching TRBD2. Trimming took 6 bases from V and 7 from J; bases not matched to a gene: 6. Germline CDR1 is KGHDR and CDR2 is SFDVKD. This CDR3 has 15 amino acids. In DNA, the CDR3 is TGTGCCACCAGTAAACGCCTAGCGGGGGGGAATGAGCAGTTCTTC. Protein: CATSKRLAGGNEQFF.

This clonotype has a count of ten or more. The V call is TRBV12-3 or TRBV12-4, the J call TRBJ2-2; TRBD2 matches at 8 bases. The V and J ends lost 2 bases and 0 bases, in that order; junction bases with no gene match: 2. CDR3 length: 16 residues. The chain's CDR3 is CASSLRGGANTGELFF. In DNA, the CDR3 is TGTGCCAGCAGTTTACGGGGGGGGGCGAACACCGGGGAGCTGTTTTTT.

The table lists this clonotype with a few counts. The rearrangement joins TRBV28 to TRBJ1-1; D ambiguous. The CDR3 covers 15 residues. The V gene's germline CDR1 is MDHEN and CDR2 SYDVKM. Trimming took off 5 bases at V and 1 base at J, with 14 bases between the two ends. The CDR3 region is CASSPRIIGNTEAFF. CDR3 nucleotides: TGTGCCAGCAGTCCAAGGATAATAGGGAACACTGAAGCTTTCTTT.

Only a few counts were recorded for this clonotype. V gene TRBV6-2 or TRBV6-3 combines with J gene TRBJ2-1, with a possible D match to TRBD2 (6 bases). The CDR3 is made up of 15 amino acids. The germline V and J ends were trimmed by 8 bases and 1 base, with 15 bases remaining between them. Germline V gene sequence: CDR1 MNHEY, CDR2 SVGEGT. The CDR3 nucleotides are TGTGCCAGCGGAACGGGGGTCCCATCCTACAATGAGCAGTTCTTC. This codes for CASGTGVPSYNEQFF.

This clonotype was seen more than once but under ten times. The V call is TRBV7-2, the J call TRBJ1-5; no clear D gene. Trimming took off 7 bases at V and 0 bases at J, with 10 bases between the two ends. CDR1 SGHTA and CDR2 FQGNSA come from the germline V gene. The CDR3 has 14 amino acids. In DNA form, the CDR3 reads TGTGCCAGCACCTCCAGATATAGCAATCAGCCCCAGCATTTT. Translation gives CASTSRYSNQPQHF. The full variable domain, rest sourced from reference TRBV7-2 and TRBJ1-5, is GAGVSQSPSNKVTEKGKDVELRCDPISGHTALYWYRQSLGQGLEFLIYFQGNSAPDKSGLPSDRFSAERTGGSVSTLTIQRTQQEDSAVYLCASTSRYSNQPQHFGDGTRLSIL.

This clonotype was seen a few times. V and J are TRBV3-1 and TRBJ2-5; tentative D call: TRBD1 (6 bases). V was pared by 4 bases and J by 0 bases, with 9 bases between. This CDR3 is built from 14 residues. The germline V gene encodes CDR1 LGHDT and CDR2 YNNKEL (reference sequence). CDR3 region: CASSPRTDQETQYF. The CDR3 bases are TGTGCCAGCAGCCCCCGGACAGACCAAGAGACCCAGTACTTC.

V usage is TRBV10-3 and J usage is TRBJ1-4; perhaps TRBD1 as D (5 bases). Germline V gives CDR1 ENHRY, CDR2 SYGVKD. CDR3 length equals 11 residues. Trimming removed 10 bases at V and 6 bases at J, with 9 bases between. The CDR3, as DNA: TGTGCCACTCGGGGGGATGAAAAACTGTTTTTT. This encodes CATRGDEKLFF.